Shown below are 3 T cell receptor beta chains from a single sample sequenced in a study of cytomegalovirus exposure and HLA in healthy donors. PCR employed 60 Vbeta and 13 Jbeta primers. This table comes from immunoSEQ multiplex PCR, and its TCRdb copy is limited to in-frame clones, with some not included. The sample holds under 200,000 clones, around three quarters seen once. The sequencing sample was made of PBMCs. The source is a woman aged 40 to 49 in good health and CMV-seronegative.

CDR3 residues: CSVGSSYNEQFF. CDR3 coding DNA: TGCAGCGTGGGGAGCTCCTACAATGAGCAGTTCTTC. This chain uses TRBV29-1 with TRBJ2-1; perhaps TRBD2 as D (5 bases). CDR1 is SQVTM and CDR2 is ANQGSEA in the germline V gene. The CDR3 extends over 12 amino acids. Trimming pared 6 bases from V and 0 bases from J, leaving 6 bases between.

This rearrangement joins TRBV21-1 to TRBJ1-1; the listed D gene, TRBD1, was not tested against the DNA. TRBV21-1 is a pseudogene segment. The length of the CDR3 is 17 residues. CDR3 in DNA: TGTGCCAGCAGCCCCGGGACAGGGGCTGATTTGAACACTGAAGCTTTCTTT. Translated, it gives CASSPGTGADLNTEAFF.

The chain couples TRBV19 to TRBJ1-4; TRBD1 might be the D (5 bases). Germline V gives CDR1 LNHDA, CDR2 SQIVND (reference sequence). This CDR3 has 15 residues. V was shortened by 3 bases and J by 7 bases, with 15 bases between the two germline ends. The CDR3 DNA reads TGTGCCAGTAGTATGGTGAAAGGGGTGGCTGAAAAACTGTTTTTT. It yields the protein CASSMVKGVAEKLFF.